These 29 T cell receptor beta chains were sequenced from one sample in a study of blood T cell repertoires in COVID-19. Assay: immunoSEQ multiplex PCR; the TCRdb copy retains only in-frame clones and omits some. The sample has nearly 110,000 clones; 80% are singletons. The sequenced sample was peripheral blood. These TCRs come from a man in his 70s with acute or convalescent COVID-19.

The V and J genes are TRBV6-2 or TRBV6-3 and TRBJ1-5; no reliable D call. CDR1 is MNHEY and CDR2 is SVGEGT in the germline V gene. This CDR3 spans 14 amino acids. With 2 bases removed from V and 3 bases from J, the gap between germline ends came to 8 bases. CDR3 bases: TGTGCCAGCAGTTACGCAGGTATCAATCAGCCCCAGCATTTT. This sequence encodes CASSYAGINQPQHF.

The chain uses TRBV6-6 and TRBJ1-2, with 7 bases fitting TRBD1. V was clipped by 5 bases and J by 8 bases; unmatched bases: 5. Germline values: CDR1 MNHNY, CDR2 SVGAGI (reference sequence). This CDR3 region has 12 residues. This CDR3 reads CASSIQGEGYTF. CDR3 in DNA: TGTGCCAGCAGTATCCAGGGGGAGGGCTACACCTTC.

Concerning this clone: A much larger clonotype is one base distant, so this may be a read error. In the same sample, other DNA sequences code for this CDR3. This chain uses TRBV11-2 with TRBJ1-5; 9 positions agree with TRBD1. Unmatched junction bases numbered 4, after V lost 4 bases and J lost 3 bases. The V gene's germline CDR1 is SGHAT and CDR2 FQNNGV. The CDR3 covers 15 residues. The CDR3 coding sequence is TGTGCCAGCAGCTCGGGACAGGGACCCAATCAGCCCCAGCATTTT. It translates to CASSSGQGPNQPQHF. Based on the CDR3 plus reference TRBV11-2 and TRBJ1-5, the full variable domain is EAGVAQSPRYKIIEKRQSVAFWCNPISGHATLYWYQQILGQGPKLLIQFQNNGVVDDSQLPKDRFSAERLKGVDSTLKIQPAKLEDSAVYLCASSSGQGPNQPQHFGDGTRLSIL.

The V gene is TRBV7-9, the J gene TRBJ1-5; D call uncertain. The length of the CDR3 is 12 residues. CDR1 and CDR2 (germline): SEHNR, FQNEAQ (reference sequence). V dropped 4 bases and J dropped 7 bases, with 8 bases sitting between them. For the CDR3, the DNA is TGTGCCAGCAGCTGGGGAGTGCAGCCCCAGCATTTT. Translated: CASSWGVQPQHF.

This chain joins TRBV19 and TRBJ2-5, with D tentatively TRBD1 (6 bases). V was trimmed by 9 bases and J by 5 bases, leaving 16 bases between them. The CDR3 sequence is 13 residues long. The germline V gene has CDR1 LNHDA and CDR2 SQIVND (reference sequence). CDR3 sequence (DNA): TGTGCCAGCAGAGCGGACGGACAGGAGACCCAGTACTTC. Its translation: CASRADGQETQYF.

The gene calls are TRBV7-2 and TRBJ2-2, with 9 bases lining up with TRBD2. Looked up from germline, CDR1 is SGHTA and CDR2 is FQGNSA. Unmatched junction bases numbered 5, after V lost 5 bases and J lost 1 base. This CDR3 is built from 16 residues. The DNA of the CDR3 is TGTGCCAGCAGCACACGACTAGCGGTGAACACCGGGGAGCTGTTTTTT. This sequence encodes CASSTRLAVNTGELFF.

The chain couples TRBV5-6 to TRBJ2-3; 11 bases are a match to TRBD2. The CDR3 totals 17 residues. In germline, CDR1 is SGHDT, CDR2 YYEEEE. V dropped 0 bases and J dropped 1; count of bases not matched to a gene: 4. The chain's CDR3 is CASSLVGSGGGTDTQYF. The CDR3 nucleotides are TGTGCCAGCAGCTTGGTTGGTAGCGGGGGGGGCACAGATACGCAGTATTTT. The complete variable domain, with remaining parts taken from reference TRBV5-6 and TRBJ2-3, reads DAGVTQSPTHLIKTRGQQVTLRCSPKSGHDTVSWYQQALGQGPQFIFQYYEEEERQRGNFPDRFSGHQFPNYSSELNVNALLLGDSALYLCASSLVGSGGGTDTQYFGPGTRLTVL.

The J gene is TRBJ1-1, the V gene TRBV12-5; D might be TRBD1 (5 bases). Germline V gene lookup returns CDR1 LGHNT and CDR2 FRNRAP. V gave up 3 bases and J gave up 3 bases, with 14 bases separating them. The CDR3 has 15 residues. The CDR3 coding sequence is TGTGCTAGTGGTTTTCGGGCAGGGTGGGACACTGAAGCTTTCTTT. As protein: CASGFRAGWDTEAFF.

The DNA for the CDR3 is TGTGCCAGCAGCTTAGGAGGATTGCTAAACCGGGGGGAGACCCAGTACTTC. Amino acid sequence: CASSLGGLLNRGETQYF. The chain links TRBV7-8 to TRBJ2-5; D is perhaps TRBD2 (6 bases). V was pared by 1 base and J by 5 bases, with 20 bases between. The CDR3 is made up of 17 amino acids. The germline CDR1 and CDR2 sequences are SGHVS and FQNEAQ.

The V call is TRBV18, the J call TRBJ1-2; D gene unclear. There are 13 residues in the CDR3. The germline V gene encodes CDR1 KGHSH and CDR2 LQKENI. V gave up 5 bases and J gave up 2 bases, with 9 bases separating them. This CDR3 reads CASSYETNYGYTF. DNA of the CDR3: TGTGCCAGCTCATACGAGACAAACTATGGCTACACCTTC.

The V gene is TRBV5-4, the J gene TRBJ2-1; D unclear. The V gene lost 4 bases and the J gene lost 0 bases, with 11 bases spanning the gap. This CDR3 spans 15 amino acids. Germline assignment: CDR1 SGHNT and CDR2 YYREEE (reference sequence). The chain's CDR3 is CASSRDSYSYNEQFF. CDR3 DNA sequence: TGTGCCAGCAGCCGCGACTCGTACTCCTACAATGAGCAGTTCTTC.

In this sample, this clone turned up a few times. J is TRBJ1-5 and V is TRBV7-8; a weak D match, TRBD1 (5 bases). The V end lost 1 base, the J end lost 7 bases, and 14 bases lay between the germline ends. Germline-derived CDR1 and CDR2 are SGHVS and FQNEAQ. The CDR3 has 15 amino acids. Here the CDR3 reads CASSLEGVLGQPQHF. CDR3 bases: TGTGCCAGCAGCTTAGAAGGGGTCCTCGGGCAGCCCCAGCATTTT.

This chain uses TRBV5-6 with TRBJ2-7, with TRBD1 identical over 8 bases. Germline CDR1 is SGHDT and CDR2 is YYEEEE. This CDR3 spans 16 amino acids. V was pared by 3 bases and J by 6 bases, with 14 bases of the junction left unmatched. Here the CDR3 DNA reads TGTGCCAGCAGCTGGAAGAGGTTGGACAGGGAAGGCGAGCAGTACTTC. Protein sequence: CASSWKRLDREGEQYF. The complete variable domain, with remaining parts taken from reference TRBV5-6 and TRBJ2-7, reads DAGVTQSPTHLIKTRGQQVTLRCSPKSGHDTVSWYQQALGQGPQFIFQYYEEEERQRGNFPDRFSGHQFPNYSSELNVNALLLGDSALYLCASSWKRLDREGEQYFGPGTRLTVT.

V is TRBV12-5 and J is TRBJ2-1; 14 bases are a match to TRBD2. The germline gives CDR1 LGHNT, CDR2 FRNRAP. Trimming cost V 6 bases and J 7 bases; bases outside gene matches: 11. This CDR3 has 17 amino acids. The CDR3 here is CASGLAVTSGGDNEQFF. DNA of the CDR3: TGTGCTAGTGGGCTCGCGGTGACTAGCGGGGGGGATAATGAGCAGTTCTTC.

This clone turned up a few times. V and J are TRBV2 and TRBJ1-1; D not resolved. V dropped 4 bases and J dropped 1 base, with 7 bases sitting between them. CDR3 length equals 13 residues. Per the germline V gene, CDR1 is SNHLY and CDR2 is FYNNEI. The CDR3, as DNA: TGTGCCAGCAGTGTAGAGGGGAACACTGAAGCTTTCTTT. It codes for CASSVEGNTEAFF.

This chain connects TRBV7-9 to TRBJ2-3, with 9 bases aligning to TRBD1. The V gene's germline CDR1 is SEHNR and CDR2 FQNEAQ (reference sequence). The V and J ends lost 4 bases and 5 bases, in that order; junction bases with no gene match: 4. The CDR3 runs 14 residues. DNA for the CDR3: TGTGCCAGCAGCTCGGGACAGGGCCGAGATACGCAGTATTTT. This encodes CASSSGQGRDTQYF.

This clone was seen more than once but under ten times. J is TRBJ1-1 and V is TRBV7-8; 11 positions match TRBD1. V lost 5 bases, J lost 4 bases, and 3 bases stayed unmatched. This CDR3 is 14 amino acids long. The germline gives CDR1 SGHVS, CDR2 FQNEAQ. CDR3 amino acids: CASSRGTGGTEAFF. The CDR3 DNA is TGTGCCAGCAGCCGAGGGACAGGGGGCACTGAAGCTTTCTTT.

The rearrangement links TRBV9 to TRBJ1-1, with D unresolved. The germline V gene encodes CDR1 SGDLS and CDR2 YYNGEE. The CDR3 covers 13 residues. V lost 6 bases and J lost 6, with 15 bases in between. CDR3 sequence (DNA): TGTGCCAGCACCCGAGGAAAGGAAGCTGAAGCTTTCTTT. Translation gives CASTRGKEAEAFF.

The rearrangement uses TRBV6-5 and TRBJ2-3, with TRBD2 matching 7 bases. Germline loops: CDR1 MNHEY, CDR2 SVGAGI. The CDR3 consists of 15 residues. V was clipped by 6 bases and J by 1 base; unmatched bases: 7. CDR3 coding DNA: TGTGCCAGCAGCCGCAGCGGGGTTGGCACAGATACGCAGTATTTT. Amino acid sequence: CASSRSGVGTDTQYF.

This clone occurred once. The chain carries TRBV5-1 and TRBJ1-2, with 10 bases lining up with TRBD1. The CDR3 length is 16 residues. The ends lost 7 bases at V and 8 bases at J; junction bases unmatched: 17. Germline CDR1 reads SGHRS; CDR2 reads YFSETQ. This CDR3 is CASAGGTPGQGLGYTF. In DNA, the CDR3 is TGCGCCAGCGCCGGGGGAACCCCGGGACAGGGGCTAGGCTACACCTTC. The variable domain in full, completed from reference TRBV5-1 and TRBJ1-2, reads KAGVTQTPRYLIKTRGQQVTLSCSPISGHRSVSWYQQTPGQGLQFLFEYFSETQRNKGNFPGRFSGRQFSNSRSEMNVSTLELGDSALYLCASAGGTPGQGLGYTFGSGTRLTVV.

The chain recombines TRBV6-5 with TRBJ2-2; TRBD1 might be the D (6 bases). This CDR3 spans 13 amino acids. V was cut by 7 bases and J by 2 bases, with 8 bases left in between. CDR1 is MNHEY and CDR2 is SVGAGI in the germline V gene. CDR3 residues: CASKQGNTGELFF. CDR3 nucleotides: TGTGCCAGCAAACAGGGAAACACCGGGGAGCTGTTTTTT.

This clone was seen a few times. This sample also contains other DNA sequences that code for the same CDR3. Here the CDR3 reads CASSLQEGSPLHF. The CDR3 bases are TGTGCCAGCAGTTTACAGGAGGGTTCACCCCTCCACTTT. This rearrangement joins TRBV27 to TRBJ1-6; no firm D call. Germline V gives CDR1 MNHEY, CDR2 SMNVEV (reference sequence). The CDR3 has 13 residues. The V end lost 2 bases, the J end lost 9 bases, and 8 bases lay between the germline ends.

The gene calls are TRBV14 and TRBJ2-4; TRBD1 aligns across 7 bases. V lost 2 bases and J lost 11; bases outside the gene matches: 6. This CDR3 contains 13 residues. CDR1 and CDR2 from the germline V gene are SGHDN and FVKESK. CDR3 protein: CASSQSRTGVQYF. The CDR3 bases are TGTGCCAGCAGCCAATCTAGGACAGGTGTTCAGTACTTC.

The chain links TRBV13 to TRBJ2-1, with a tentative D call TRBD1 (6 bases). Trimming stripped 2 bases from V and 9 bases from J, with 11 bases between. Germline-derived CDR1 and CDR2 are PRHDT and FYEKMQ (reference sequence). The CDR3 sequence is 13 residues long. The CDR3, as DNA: TGTGCCAGCAGCTTACCAGGGGTGGGTGAGCAGTTCTTC. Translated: CASSLPGVGEQFF.

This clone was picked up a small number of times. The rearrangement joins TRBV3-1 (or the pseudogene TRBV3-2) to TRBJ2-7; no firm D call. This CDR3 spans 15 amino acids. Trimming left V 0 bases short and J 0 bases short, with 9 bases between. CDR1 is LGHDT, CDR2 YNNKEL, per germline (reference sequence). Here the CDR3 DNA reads TGTGCCAGCAGCCAAGAGGGCAGAAGCTCCTACGAGCAGTACTTC. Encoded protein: CASSQEGRSSYEQYF.

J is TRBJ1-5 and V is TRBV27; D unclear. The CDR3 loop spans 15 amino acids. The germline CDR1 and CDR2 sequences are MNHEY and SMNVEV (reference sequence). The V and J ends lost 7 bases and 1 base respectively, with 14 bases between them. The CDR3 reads CASMFTYESNQPQHF. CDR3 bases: TGTGCCAGCATGTTCACCTACGAGAGCAATCAGCCCCAGCATTTT.

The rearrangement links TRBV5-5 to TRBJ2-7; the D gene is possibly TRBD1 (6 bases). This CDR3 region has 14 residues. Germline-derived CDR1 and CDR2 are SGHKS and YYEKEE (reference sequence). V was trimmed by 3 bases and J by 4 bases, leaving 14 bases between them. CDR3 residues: CASSWTAEQYEQYF. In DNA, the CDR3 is TGTGCCAGCAGCTGGACAGCCGAACAATACGAGCAGTACTTC.

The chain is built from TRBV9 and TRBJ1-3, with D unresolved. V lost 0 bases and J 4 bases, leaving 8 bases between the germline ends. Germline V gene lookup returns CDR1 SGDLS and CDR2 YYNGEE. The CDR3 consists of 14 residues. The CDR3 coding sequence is TGTGCCAGCAGCGTAGGAGGGAACGGAAACACCATATATTTT. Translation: CASSVGGNGNTIYF.

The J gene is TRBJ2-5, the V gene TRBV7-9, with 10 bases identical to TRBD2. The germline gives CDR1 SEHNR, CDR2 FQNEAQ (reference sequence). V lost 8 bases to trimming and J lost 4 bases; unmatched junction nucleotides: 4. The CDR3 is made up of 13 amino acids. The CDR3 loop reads CASRASGGETQYF. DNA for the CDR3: TGTGCCAGCCGGGCTAGCGGGGGAGAGACCCAGTACTTC.